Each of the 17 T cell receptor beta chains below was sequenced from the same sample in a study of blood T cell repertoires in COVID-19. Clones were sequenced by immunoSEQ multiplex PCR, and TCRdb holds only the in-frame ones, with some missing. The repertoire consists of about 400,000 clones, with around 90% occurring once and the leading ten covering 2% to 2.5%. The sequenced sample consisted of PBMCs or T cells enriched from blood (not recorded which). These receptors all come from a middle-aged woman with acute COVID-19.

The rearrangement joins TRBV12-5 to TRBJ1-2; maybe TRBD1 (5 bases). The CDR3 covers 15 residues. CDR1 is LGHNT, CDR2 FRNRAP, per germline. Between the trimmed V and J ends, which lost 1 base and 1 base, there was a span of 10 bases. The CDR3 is CASGLGREINYGYTF. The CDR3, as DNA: TGTGCTAGTGGTTTGGGCAGGGAAATTAACTATGGCTACACCTTC. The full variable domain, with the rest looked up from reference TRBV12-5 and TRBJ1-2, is DARVTQTPRHKVTEMGQEVTMRCQPILGHNTVFWYRQTMMQGLELLAYFRNRAPLDDSGMPKDRFSAEMPDATLATLKIQPSEPRDSAVYFCASGLGREINYGYTFGSGTRLTVV.

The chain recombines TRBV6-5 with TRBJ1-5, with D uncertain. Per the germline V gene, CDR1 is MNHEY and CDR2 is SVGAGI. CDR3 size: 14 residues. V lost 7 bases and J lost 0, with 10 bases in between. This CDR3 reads CASTPEYSNQPQHF. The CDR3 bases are TGTGCCAGCACCCCAGAATATAGCAATCAGCCCCAGCATTTT.

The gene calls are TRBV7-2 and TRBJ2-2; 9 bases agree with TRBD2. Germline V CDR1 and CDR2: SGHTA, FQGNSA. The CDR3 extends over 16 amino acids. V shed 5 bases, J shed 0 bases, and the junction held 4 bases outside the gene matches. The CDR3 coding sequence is TGTGCCAGCAGCAATAGCGGGGGACCGAACACCGGGGAGCTGTTTTTT. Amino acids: CASSNSGGPNTGELFF.

Written as DNA, the CDR3 is TGTGCCAGCTCACCACCCGGACTGCTCTACGAGCAGTACTTC. As protein: CASSPPGLLYEQYF. The rearrangement joins TRBV18 to TRBJ2-7; D is perhaps TRBD2 (5 bases). V was cut by 0 bases and J by 3 bases, with 9 bases left in between. CDR3 size: 14 residues. CDR1 is KGHSH, CDR2 LQKENI, per germline.

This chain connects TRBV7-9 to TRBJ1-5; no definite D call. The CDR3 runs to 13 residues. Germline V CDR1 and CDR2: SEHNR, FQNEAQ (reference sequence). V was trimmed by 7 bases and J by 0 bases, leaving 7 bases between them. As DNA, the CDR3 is TGTGCCAGCAACGACTATAGCAATCAGCCCCAGCATTTT. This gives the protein CASNDYSNQPQHF.

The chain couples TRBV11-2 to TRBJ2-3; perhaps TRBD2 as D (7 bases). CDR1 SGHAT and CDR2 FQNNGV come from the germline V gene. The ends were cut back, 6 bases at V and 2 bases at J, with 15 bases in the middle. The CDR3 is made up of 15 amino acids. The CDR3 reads CASRRGGGYTDTQYF. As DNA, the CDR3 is TGTGCCAGCAGAAGGGGGGGCGGGTACACAGATACGCAGTATTTT.

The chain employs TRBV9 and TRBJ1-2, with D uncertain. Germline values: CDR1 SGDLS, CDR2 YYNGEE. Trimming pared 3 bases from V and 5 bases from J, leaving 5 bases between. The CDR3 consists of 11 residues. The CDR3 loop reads CASSASYGYTF. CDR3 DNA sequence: TGTGCCAGCAGCGCATCATATGGCTACACCTTC.

As DNA, the CDR3 is TGTGCCAGCAGCTTGTCAGGGATTAACTATGGCTACACCTTC. Residues: CASSLSGINYGYTF. This sequence joins TRBV5-8 and TRBJ1-2; D perhaps matches TRBD1 (5 bases). The CDR3 is made up of 14 amino acids. The ends were cut back, 1 base at V and 1 base at J, with 8 bases in the middle. The germline V gene has CDR1 SGHTS and CDR2 YDEGEE.

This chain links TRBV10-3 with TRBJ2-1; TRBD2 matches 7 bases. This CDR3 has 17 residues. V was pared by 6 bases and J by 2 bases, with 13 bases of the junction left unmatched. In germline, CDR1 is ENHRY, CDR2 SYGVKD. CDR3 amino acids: CAISPGGGGPTYNEQFF. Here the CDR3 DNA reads TGTGCCATCAGCCCAGGAGGCGGGGGACCTACCTACAATGAGCAGTTCTTC.

The CDR3 coding sequence is TGTGCCAGCAGCTTACTGCCCGCGAACACCGGGGAGCTGTTTTTT. This translates into CASSLLPANTGELFF. This sequence joins TRBV5-4 and TRBJ2-2; D is unclear. Germline V gives CDR1 SGHNT, CDR2 YYREEE (reference sequence). CDR3 length equals 15 residues. Trimming took 2 bases from V and 0 from J, leaving 8 bases between them.

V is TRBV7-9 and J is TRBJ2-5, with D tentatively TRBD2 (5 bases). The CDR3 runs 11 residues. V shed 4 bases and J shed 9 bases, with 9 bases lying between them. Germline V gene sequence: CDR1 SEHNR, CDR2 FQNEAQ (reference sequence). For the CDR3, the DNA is TGTGCCAGCAGCTCCCGGGGTGCCCAGTACTTC. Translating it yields CASSSRGAQYF.

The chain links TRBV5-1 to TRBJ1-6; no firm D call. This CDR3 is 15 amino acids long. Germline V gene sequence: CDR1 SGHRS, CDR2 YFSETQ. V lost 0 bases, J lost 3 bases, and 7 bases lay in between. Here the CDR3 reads CASSLEAGYNSPLHF. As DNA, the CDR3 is TGCGCCAGCAGCTTGGAAGCCGGCTATAATTCACCCCTCCACTTT.

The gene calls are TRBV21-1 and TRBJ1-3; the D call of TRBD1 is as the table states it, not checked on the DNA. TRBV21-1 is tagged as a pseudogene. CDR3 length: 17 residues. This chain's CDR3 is CASASEPGQGKENTIYF. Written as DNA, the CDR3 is TGTGCCAGCGCCTCAGAACCGGGACAGGGGAAAGAAAACACCATATATTTT.

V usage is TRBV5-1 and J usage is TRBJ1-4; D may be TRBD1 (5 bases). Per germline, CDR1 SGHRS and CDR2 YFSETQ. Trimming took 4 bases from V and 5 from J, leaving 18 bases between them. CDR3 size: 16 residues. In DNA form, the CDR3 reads TGCGCCAGCAGCCCCTGGGGCTCAGGGCCGAATGAAAAACTGTTTTTT. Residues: CASSPWGSGPNEKLFF.

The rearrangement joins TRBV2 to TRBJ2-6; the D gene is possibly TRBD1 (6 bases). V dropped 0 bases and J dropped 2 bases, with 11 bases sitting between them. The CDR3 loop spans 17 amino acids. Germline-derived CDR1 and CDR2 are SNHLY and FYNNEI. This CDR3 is CASSEAVGAAGANVLTF. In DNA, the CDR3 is TGTGCCAGCAGTGAAGCGGTGGGGGCCGCTGGGGCCAACGTCCTGACTTTC.

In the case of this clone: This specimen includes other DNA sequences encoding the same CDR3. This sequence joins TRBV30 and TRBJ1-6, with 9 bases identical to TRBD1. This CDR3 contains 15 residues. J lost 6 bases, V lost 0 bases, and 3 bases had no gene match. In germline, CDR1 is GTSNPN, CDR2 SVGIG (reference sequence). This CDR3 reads CAWSVGGQGNSPLHF. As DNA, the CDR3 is TGTGCCTGGAGTGTAGGGGGACAGGGTAATTCACCCCTCCACTTT.

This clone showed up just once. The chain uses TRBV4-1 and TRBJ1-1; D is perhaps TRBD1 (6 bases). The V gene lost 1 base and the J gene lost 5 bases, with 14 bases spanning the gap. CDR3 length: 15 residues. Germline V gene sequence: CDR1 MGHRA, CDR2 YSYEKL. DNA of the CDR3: TGCGCCAGCAGCCAAGGCTGGGGGCCTACGACTGAAGCTTTCTTT. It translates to CASSQGWGPTTEAFF.